This T cell receptor (beta chain) was observed in a study of blood T cell repertoires in COVID-19. Study information: From T cells, B-cell-depleted T cells, or PBMCs came the material, which was cDNA or gDNA.

The repertoire was sequenced with immunoSEQ multiplex PCR; TCRdb's copy has only in-frame clones and lacks some. The table shows a few hundred thousand clones, with more than 80% occurring only once. Looked up from germline, CDR1 is LGHDT and CDR2 is YNNKEL (reference sequence). Trimming at V came to 0 bases and at J to 8 bases, leaving 5 bases not matched to a gene. The CDR3 runs to 16 residues. Sequencing was done on a sample of peripheral blood. The receptor's source is a young man who had recovered from COVID-19. V usage is TRBV3-1 (or the pseudogene TRBV3-2) and J usage is TRBJ1-5; 12 bases line up with TRBD1. The CDR3 loop is CASSQDGTGGREPQHF. CDR3 bases: TGTGCCAGCAGCCAAGATGGGACAGGGGGCCGGGAGCCCCAGCATTTT.